This TCR beta chain was recorded in a study of human T cells and chemical hapten exposure. Whole-study context: For the roughly 23-week duration of the study, patients were given weekly doses of diphenylcyclopropenone on the scalp.

TCRdb reprocessed the RACE reads with MiXCR, giving one entry per CDR3 protein. The profile shows approximately 25,000 distinct CDR3 sequences, 8% to 9.5% of them singletons. Comments on this clonotype: What it binds is unknown.

Notes on the study in general: High-frequency TCRs, those above 1 in 1000, stayed the same after DPC sensitization.

Noted time point: patch test 2, 6 weeks after DPC sensitization. The treatment denotes: therapeutic diphenylcyclopropenone sensitization with weekly scalp DPC. Trimming left V 6 bases short and J 5 bases short, with 10 bases between. The CDR3 loop spans 12 amino acids. The sequenced sample was whole blood, obtained in connection with sensitization to the hapten diphenylcyclopropenone (DPC). The V gene is TRBV12-3 or TRBV12-4, the J gene TRBJ2-5, with D possibly being TRBD1 (6 bases). The receptor comes from a man aged 25-45 years with alopecia areata. Some clones in this sample may be carry-over from other donors' samples. The CDR3 DNA follows: TGTGCCAGCAGCCCAGGGGATGAGACCCAGTACTTC. Its translation is CASSPGDETQYF.